This T cell receptor beta chain stems from a study of blood T cell repertoires in COVID-19. Study details: COVID-19 samples, acute and convalescent, were from the United States, Italy and Spain. T cells, B-cell-depleted T cells, or PBMCs supplied cDNA or gDNA.

The CDR3 runs to 15 residues. Trimming at V came to 0 bases and at J to 1 base, leaving 1 base not matched to a gene. Germline CDR1 LGHNA, CDR2 YSLEER. Concerning this clone itself: The same CDR3 can be traced to other DNA sequences in this sample.

How the authors handled the data: Reference gene primers were amplified, and this amplification served to estimate nucleated cell counts. TCRdb's copy holds only in-frame clones and misses some; the assay was immunoSEQ multiplex PCR. V, J and clone size reflect that table, while D and trimming were determined from the DNA. The data hold over 100,000 clones, with 91% observed a single time. The chain couples TRBV4-3 to TRBJ2-5; TRBD2 agrees at 8 bases. Input material: peripheral blood. The clonotype originates from a human donor in a cohort sampled during active COVID-19. The CDR3 region has the DNA TGCGCCAGCAGCCAAGATCGGGGGGGCCAAGAGACCCAGTACTTC. This sequence encodes CASSQDRGGQETQYF.